The 21 T cell receptor beta chains listed next were all sequenced from one sample in a study of T cell responses to AZD1222 COVID-19 vaccine (TCRdb year 2021). The library was built by means of the immunoSEQ multiplex PCR assay. TCRdb retrieved this table from immuneACCESS and kept in-frame rearrangements only. Not all clones are present; in checked studies, unresolved V genes account for under half, and no reason is known for the remainder. Counted in this sample were 96,000 or so clones; 80% to 90% of them appeared once. The ten largest clonotypes hold about 1.5% of the sample. The time point label here, explained by the study, means: baseline before first vaccination. The material sequenced was peripheral blood, taken on day 0 of AZD1222 vaccination. All receptors derive from an adult in good health.

This clone was recorded once. The chain has TRBV3-1 (or the pseudogene TRBV3-2) and TRBJ1-2; possibly TRBD1 for D (5 bases). Germline-derived CDR1 and CDR2 are LGHDT and YNNKEL (reference sequence). The CDR3 sequence is 13 residues long. The ends were cut back, 4 bases at V and 3 bases at J, with 9 bases in the middle. CDR3: CASSRPGDYGYTF. In DNA form, the CDR3 reads TGTGCCAGCAGCCGACCGGGGGACTATGGCTACACCTTC.

This rearrangement joins TRBV5-5 to TRBJ2-7, with 7 bases fitting TRBD1. Germline-derived CDR1 and CDR2 are SGHKS and YYEKEE (reference sequence). The CDR3 sequence is 16 residues long. V shed 2 bases and J 0 bases; nucleotides not matched to a gene: 8. The CDR3 DNA follows: TGTGCCAGCAGCTTTCATGTAGGGGACAGCTCCTACGAGCAGTACTTC. Protein sequence: CASSFHVGDSSYEQYF.

This clone was counted a single time. The chain uses TRBV5-6 and TRBJ2-6; D is unclear. CDR3 size: 18 residues. The germline CDR1 and CDR2 sequences are SGHDT and YYEEEE. The V gene lost 1 base and the J gene lost 4 bases, with 18 bases spanning the gap. The CDR3 DNA is TGTGCCAGCAGCTTGATTTACGCAGTGGCAACAGGGGCCAACGTCCTGACTTTC. Translating it yields CASSLIYAVATGANVLTF.

This chain joins TRBV30 and TRBJ1-2; D might be TRBD1 (5 bases). Germline CDR1 GTSNPN, CDR2 SVGIG (reference sequence). Trimming left V 0 bases short and J 4 bases short, with 18 bases between. This CDR3 is built from 16 residues. CDR3 sequence reads: CAWSVGAIKGAYGYTF. CDR3 bases: TGTGCCTGGAGTGTAGGGGCCATAAAAGGAGCCTATGGCTACACCTTC. Together with reference TRBV30 and TRBJ1-2, the CDR3 gives the full variable domain: SQTIHQWPATLVQPVGSPLSLECTVEGTSNPNLYWYRQAAGRGLQLLFYSVGIGQISSEVPQNLSASRPQDRQFILSSKKLLLSDSGFYLCAWSVGAIKGAYGYTFGSGTRLTVV.

This rearrangement joins TRBV30 to TRBJ2-2; 9 nucleotides agree with TRBD1. J lost 5 bases, V lost 2 bases, and 6 bases had no gene match. Germline CDR1 and CDR2: GTSNPN and SVGIG (reference sequence). This CDR3 comprises 15 residues. The CDR3 nucleotides read TGTGCCTGGAGTCACAGGGGGCTCGGGACCGGGGAGCTGTTTTTT. This codes for CAWSHRGLGTGELFF.

This clone is a singleton in its sample. V is TRBV6-5 and J is TRBJ2-5, with D perhaps being TRBD1 or TRBD2 (6 bases each). V lost 3 bases and J lost 5, with 16 bases in between. Germline CDR1 MNHEY, CDR2 SVGAGI. There are 15 residues in the CDR3. The CDR3 nucleotides read TGTGCCAGCAGTTATTCCCAAGGGGGGCGTGAGACCCAGTACTTC. This encodes CASSYSQGGRETQYF.

The J gene is TRBJ2-3, the V gene TRBV6-5; 12 bases match TRBD2. Germline V gives CDR1 MNHEY, CDR2 SVGAGI. This CDR3 has 15 amino acids. Losses at the gene ends were 4 bases for V and 4 bases for J; bases not matched to a gene: 3. Written as DNA, the CDR3 is TGTGCCAGCAGTTGGACTAGCGGGGAACCAGATACGCAGTATTTT. It translates to CASSWTSGEPDTQYF.

This clone showed up just a few times. The V and J genes are TRBV3-1 (or the pseudogene TRBV3-2) and TRBJ1-3; D is possibly TRBD1 (6 bases). V dropped 0 bases and J dropped 4 bases, with 19 bases sitting between them. The germline V gene encodes CDR1 LGHDT and CDR2 YNNKEL (reference sequence). The CDR3 length is 18 residues. The CDR3 coding sequence is TGTGCCAGCAGCCAAGATTGGGGGGGCCACAGCTCCGGAAACACCATATATTTT. Amino acids: CASSQDWGGHSSGNTIYF.

The CDR3 coding sequence is TGTGCCAGCAGTTTCATACCATCCGGGACAGGACTGAACACTGAAGCTTTCTTT. Amino acids: CASSFIPSGTGLNTEAFF. V is TRBV27 and J is TRBJ1-1; TRBD1 matches at 8 bases. Germline V gene data show CDR1 as MNHEY and CDR2 as SMNVEV (reference sequence). The ends lost 3 bases at V and 0 bases at J; junction bases unmatched: 12. This CDR3 contains 18 residues.

For the CDR3, the DNA is TGCGCCAGCAGCTTGGAAGGAGATACGCAGTATTTT. Its translation is CASSLEGDTQYF. The chain couples TRBV5-1 to TRBJ2-3; D unresolved. Germline values: CDR1 SGHRS, CDR2 YFSETQ. Trimming shortened V by 0 bases and J by 5 bases, and 4 bases separated the two germline ends. CDR3 size: 12 residues.

V usage is TRBV7-9 and J usage is TRBJ1-1, with D hard to call. Germline CDR1 and CDR2: SEHNR and FQNEAQ (reference sequence). V was shortened by 1 base and J by 1 base, with 7 bases between the two germline ends. The length of the CDR3 is 14 residues. This CDR3 reads CASSLVFENTEAFF. For the CDR3, the DNA is TGTGCCAGCAGCTTAGTATTTGAGAACACTGAAGCTTTCTTT.

The V call is TRBV6-2 or TRBV6-3, the J call TRBJ1-6; no firm D call. The ends were cut back, 2 bases at V and 9 bases at J, with 8 bases in the middle. The CDR3 length is 13 residues. Germline-derived CDR1 and CDR2 are MNHEY and SVGEGT. In DNA form, the CDR3 reads TGTGCCAGCAGTTACGAGGTGTTTTCACCCCTCCACTTT. Protein sequence: CASSYEVFSPLHF.

The V and J genes are TRBV5-1 and TRBJ2-1, with 10 bases lining up with TRBD2. Per the germline V gene, CDR1 is SGHRS and CDR2 is YFSETQ. The junction had 7 bases not matched to a gene; V was cut back by 1 base and J by 9 bases. This CDR3 comprises 15 residues. CDR3 coding DNA: TGCGCCAGCAGCTTGCACACTAGCGGGGTCAGTGAGCAGTTCTTC. Protein: CASSLHTSGVSEQFF. Full variable domain (rest looked up from reference TRBV5-1 and TRBJ2-1): KAGVTQTPRYLIKTRGQQVTLSCSPISGHRSVSWYQQTPGQGLQFLFEYFSETQRNKGNFPGRFSGRQFSNSRSEMNVSTLELGDSALYLCASSLHTSGVSEQFFGPGTRLTVL.

CDR3: CASSNLGYEQYF. CDR3 nucleotide sequence: TGTGCCAGCAGTAATCTGGGGTACGAGCAGTACTTC. This chain joins TRBV5-4 and TRBJ2-7; D is uncertain. V was cut by 5 bases and J by 4 bases, with 10 bases left in between. The V gene's germline CDR1 is SGHNT and CDR2 YYREEE (reference sequence). The CDR3 is made up of 12 amino acids.

V and J are TRBV29-1 and TRBJ1-1; D might be TRBD1 (6 bases). The CDR3 extends over 12 amino acids. Trimming removed 7 bases at V and 5 bases at J, with 14 bases between. Germline-derived CDR1 and CDR2 are SQVTM and ANQGSEA. CDR3 nucleotides: TGCAGCGCCGGGGGGGCTGGAACTGAAGCTTTCTTT. Translated: CSAGGAGTEAFF.

V usage is TRBV9 and J usage is TRBJ1-6, with D perhaps TRBD1 (5 bases). The CDR3 consists of 15 residues. V was shortened by 3 bases and J by 7 bases, with 14 bases between the two germline ends. Germline V CDR1 and CDR2: SGDLS, YYNGEE. For the CDR3, the DNA is TGTGCCAGCAGCGCGAGCCCCGGGGGGAATTCACCCCTCCACTTT. Translation: CASSASPGGNSPLHF.

The chain carries TRBV10-2 and TRBJ1-4, with 9 positions matching TRBD1. The CDR3 length is 14 residues. Germline trimming cut 8 bases from V and 7 bases from J; bases unmatched to any gene: 8. Per the germline V gene, CDR1 is WSHSY and CDR2 is SAAADI. The CDR3 DNA sequence: TGCGCCAGCTCCGTGGGACAGGGTGGTGAAAAACTGTTTTTT. This translates into CASSVGQGGEKLFF.

This clone was picked up one time. The V call is TRBV9, the J call TRBJ1-2, with TRBD1 identical over 12 bases. The V gene's germline CDR1 is SGDLS and CDR2 YYNGEE. V trimming: 3 bases; J trimming: 4 bases; junction bases outside the gene matches: 10. This CDR3 is 17 amino acids long. CDR3 coding DNA: TGTGCCAGCAGCGCGCACCGGGACAGGGGGCTTCGCTATGGCTACACCTTC. It yields the protein CASSAHRDRGLRYGYTF. The entire variable domain, with the rest obtained from reference TRBV9 and TRBJ1-2, is as follows: DSGVTQTPKHLITATGQRVTLRCSPRSGDLSVYWYQQSLDQGLQFLIQYYNGEERAKGNILERFSAQQFPDLHSELNLSSLELGDSALYFCASSAHRDRGLRYGYTFGSGTRLTVV.

V gene TRBV6-5 combines with J gene TRBJ1-4; 7 nucleotides agree with TRBD1. Germline lookup yields CDR1 MNHEY and CDR2 SVGAGI. The trim removed 0 bases at V and 7 bases at J, leaving 2 bases unmatched. CDR3 length: 14 amino acids. This CDR3 is CASSYSYRGEKLFF. The CDR3 DNA reads TGTGCCAGCAGTTACTCCTACAGGGGTGAAAAACTGTTTTTT.

The CDR3 is CASSINFEGGTYNEQFF. Written as DNA, the CDR3 is TGTGCCAGTAGTATAAACTTTGAGGGGGGGACTTACAATGAGCAGTTCTTC. V gene TRBV19 combines with J gene TRBJ2-1; TRBD2 is a possible D gene (7 bases). The CDR3 extends over 17 amino acids. Germline V gene sequence: CDR1 LNHDA, CDR2 SQIVND (reference sequence). V was clipped by 2 bases and J by 4 bases, with 18 bases between them.

This clone was detected ten times or more. V and J are TRBV9 and TRBJ2-7, with D maybe TRBD2 (5 bases). Deletions cut 0 bases from V and 4 bases from J, with 11 bases between. This CDR3 is built from 14 residues. Germline CDR1 reads SGDLS; CDR2 reads YYNGEE. CDR3 in DNA: TGTGCCAGCAGCGTAGACCCTAGCCCGTACGAGCAGTACTTC. Translating it yields CASSVDPSPYEQYF.